The rows below give T cell receptor beta chains drawn from one sample of a study of blood T cell repertoires in COVID-19. The table came from immunoSEQ multiplex PCR; TCRdb's copy has only in-frame clones and leaves some out. This sample has approximately 130,000 clones, with over 80% found just once. Sequenced input: peripheral blood. These receptors all stem from a man aged 35 to 55 with active or convalescent COVID-19. Both conserved end residues are part of each CDR3. The order of the fields is clone size, J gene, V gene, D gene, CDR3 DNA, CDR3 protein. D genes are given only for firm matches. Where a row states a size, it is once, few, many or the class of an expanded clone; other rows omit it.

. | TRBJ2-3 | TRBV2 | . | TGTGCCAGCAGTGTACAGGGCGCTAGCACAGATACGCAGTATTTT | CASSVQGASTDTQYF
once | TRBJ1-1 | TRBV19 | . | TGTGCCAGTAGTATCAACAGCATGAACACTGAAGCTTTCTTT | CASSINSMNTEAFF
. | TRBJ2-1 | TRBV27 | TRBD1 | TGTGCCAGCAGCGGGACAGGGAAGAATGAGCAGTTCTTC | CASSGTGKNEQFF
few | TRBJ2-7 | TRBV9 | . | TGTGCCAGCAGCGTAGGTCAAGGGTACAGGAACGAGCAGTACTTC | CASSVGQGYRNEQYF
. | TRBJ1-6 | TRBV4-3 | . | TGCGCCAGCAGCCACGTTCCCCCGGGGAATTCACCCCTCCACTTT | CASSHVPPGNSPLHF
. | TRBJ1-4 | TRBV6-5 | . | TGTGCCAGCAGCCCGGGGGGGGGTGTAGGAAAACTGTTTTTT | CASSPGGGVGKLFF
. | TRBJ2-2 | TRBV13 | . | TGTGCCAGCAGCTTACCGGGGGTGAACACCGGGGAGCTGTTTTTT | CASSLPGVNTGELFF
. | TRBJ1-3 | TRBV3-1/TRBV3-2 | TRBD1 | TGTGCCAGCAGCCACTCGACAGGGGGACACACCATATATTTT | CASSHSTGGHTIYF
. | TRBJ2-7 | TRBV27 | . | TGTGCCAGCAGTCAAACAGGCATTCCTACCTACGAGCAGTACTTC | CASSQTGIPTYEQYF
. | TRBJ1-1 | TRBV20-1 | TRBD1 | TGCAGTGCTAGTTTTCTTGGACTGGGACAGGGGGGATCTATCACTGAAGCTTTCTTT | CSASFLGLGQGGSITEAFF
. | TRBJ1-1 | TRBV25-1 | . | TGTGCCAGCAGTGAGGGAGGCACTGAAGCTTTCTTT | CASSEGGTEAFF
many | TRBJ2-1 | TRBV5-6 | TRBD1 | TGTGCCAGCAGCTCTCCATGGACAGGGGTGAAATATGAGCAGTTCTTC | CASSSPWTGVKYEQFF
. | TRBJ2-5 | TRBV7-7 | . | TGTGCTAGCAGTTCAGACTGGGTACAAGAGACCCAGTACTTC | CASSSDWVQETQYF
. | TRBJ2-6 | TRBV3-1/TRBV3-2 | . | TGTGCCAGAGACCCCCGGACACCGATTATCTCTGGGGCCAACGTCCTGACTTTC | CARDPRTPIISGANVLTF
. | TRBJ1-2 | TRBV19 | TRBD1 | TGTGCCAGTAGTAGGTCGGTTGGGACAGTCTATGGCTACACCTTC | CASSRSVGTVYGYTF
. | TRBJ1-5 | TRBV10-3 | . | TGTGCCATCAGTGAGGTAGGCGGTAATCAGCCCCAGCATTTT | CAISEVGGNQPQHF
. | TRBJ1-5 | TRBV18 | . | TGTGCCAGCTCACGATCCGGAGGACAGCCCCAGCATTTT | CASSRSGGQPQHF
. | TRBJ2-1 | TRBV7-8 | TRBD1 | TGTGCCAGCAGCTTAAGGGGACAGGGGGCCATTTTCCGGTACAATGAGCAGTTCTTC | CASSLRGQGAIFRYNEQFF
. | TRBJ1-2 | TRBV18 | . | TGTGCCAGCTCACCGCAGGGTACAACTAACTATGGCTACACCTTC | CASSPQGTTNYGYTF
. | TRBJ1-4 | TRBV5-1 | . | TGCGCCAGCAGCTTGGGTCAGGGGAGGGCTTCTAATGAAAAACTGTTTTTT | CASSLGQGRASNEKLFF
few | TRBJ2-3 | TRBV6-4 | TRBD2 | TGTGCCAGCAGTGAAGCGGGGGGCACAGATACGCAGTATTTT | CASSEAGGTDTQYF
. | TRBJ2-2 | TRBV7-8 | TRBD2 | TGTGCCAGCAGCCTCCGGACTAGCGGGGAATTTGGAAACGGGGAGCTGTTTTTT | CASSLRTSGEFGNGELFF
. | TRBJ1-6 | TRBV3-1/TRBV3-2 | TRBD1 | TGTGCCAGCAGCCCGACAGGGAATTCACCCCTCCACTTT | CASSPTGNSPLHF
few | TRBJ1-6 | TRBV19 | TRBD1 | TGTGCCAGTAGTTCCCAGGGGGCATATAATTCACCCCTCCACTTT | CASSSQGAYNSPLHF
. | TRBJ2-7 | TRBV7-2 | TRBD2 | TGTGCCAGCGCCTCTATGGGGGAGGCCGGGACTAGGGGCTACGAGCAGTACTTC | CASASMGEAGTRGYEQYF
. | TRBJ1-1 | TRBV7-3 | TRBD1 | TGTGCCAGCAGCTTAGGACAGGGGAGTACTGAAGCTTTCTTT | CASSLGQGSTEAFF
. | TRBJ2-1 | TRBV6-5 | . | TGTGCCAGCAACCGACTAGACAATAAGCAGTTCTTC | CASNRLDNKQFF
few | TRBJ2-1 | TRBV11-3 | . | TGTGCCAGCAGCTTATCCAGGGCAAGAGAGCAGTTCTTC | CASSLSRAREQFF
. | TRBJ1-6 | TRBV7-2 | . | TGTGCCAGCAGCCACGCCGGGACAACGACCTCACCCCTCCACTTT | CASSHAGTTTSPLHF
. | TRBJ2-1 | TRBV10-3 | TRBD2 | TGTGCCATCAGTGGACCGGGACTAGCGGGGGAGCAGTTCTTC | CAISGPGLAGEQFF
. | TRBJ2-3 | TRBV14 | TRBD1 | TGTGCCAGCAGTCGGGACAGGGGGCTCACAGATACGCAGTATTTT | CASSRDRGLTDTQYF
. | TRBJ2-1 | TRBV7-9 | . | TGTGCCAGCAGCGCGAACTCAGGGGGGGAGCAGTTCTTC | CASSANSGGEQFF
. | TRBJ1-1 | TRBV29-1 | . | TGCAGCGGTTTCGAAAAGGGGACTGAAGCTTTCTTT | CSGFEKGTEAFF
. | TRBJ2-2 | TRBV6-4 | TRBD1 | TGTGCCAGCAGCCTCATCCGGGACAGGGGAGGGGAGCTGTTTTTT | CASSLIRDRGGELFF
few | TRBJ2-7 | TRBV7-2 | TRBD2 | TGTGCCAGCAGCCCCGGACTAGCGGGGGGGTCCTACGAGCAGTACTTC | CASSPGLAGGSYEQYF
. | TRBJ1-6 | TRBV5-4 | TRBD1 | TGTGCCAGCAGCCGAGAAAGACAGGGACAGGGTTCACCCCTCCACTTT | CASSRERQGQGSPLHF
. | TRBJ1-3 | TRBV7-9 | . | TGTGCCAGCAGCCCAGGGTTTTCTGGAAACACCATATATTTT | CASSPGFSGNTIYF
. | TRBJ2-1 | TRBV9 | . | TGTGCCAGCAGCGTAGGTGGGGCGTCCTACAATGAGCAGTTCTTC | CASSVGGASYNEQFF
. | TRBJ2-7 | TRBV6-5 | TRBD1 | TGTGCCAGCAGTTACTCGACAGGGCAGACAACCTACGAGCAGTACTTC | CASSYSTGQTTYEQYF
. | TRBJ1-1 | TRBV11-2 | TRBD1 | TGTGCCAGCAGCTTACAGACAGGGGGCAAGAACACTGAAGCTTTCTTT | CASSLQTGGKNTEAFF
. | TRBJ1-5 | TRBV6-5 | TRBD1 | TGTGCCAGCAGGGGACAGGGGAGCAATCAGCCCCAGCATTTT | CASRGQGSNQPQHF
. | TRBJ2-6 | TRBV4-3 | . | TGCGCCAGCAGCCAAGATCGGGACTCTGGGGCCAACGTCCTGACTTTC | CASSQDRDSGANVLTF
. | TRBJ1-3 | TRBV6-5 | . | TGTGCCAGCAGTCCACCCCGGGGTTTAAGAAACACCATATATTTT | CASSPPRGLRNTIYF
. | TRBJ2-1 | TRBV2 | . | TGTGCCAGCAGTGCTGACGGGTACAATGAGCAGTTCTTC | CASSADGYNEQFF